The clone carrying this T cell receptor beta chain came up a few times. MiXCR, run by TCRdb on the reads, gives a single entry per CDR3 protein. The sample yields about 530,000 distinct CDR3 sequences, roughly 29% seen once. V lost 7 bases to trimming and J lost 5 bases; unmatched junction nucleotides: 15. This CDR3 spans 16 amino acids. Looked up from germline, CDR1 is MDHEN and CDR2 is SYDVKM. This specimen comes from a study of T cell repertoires in cytomegalovirus infection. Sequenced: PBMCs. The chain is built from TRBV28 and TRBJ2-7; the match to TRBD1 covers 9 bases. The clonotype comes from a human donor in good health (CMV status not recorded). Some clones in this sample may be carry-over from other donors' samples. CDR3 region: CASIKANGDRDNEQYF. CDR3 bases: TGTGCCAGCATCAAAGCAAACGGGGACAGGGACAACGAGCAGTACTTC.